This TCR beta chain derives from a study of CD8 T cells in ankylosing spondylitis. The study, taken as a whole, reports: Seemingly distinctive of ankylosing spondylitis blood was a TCR beta motif formed by eight highly homologous variants.

CDR1 and CDR2 (germline): SGDLS, YYNGEE. This CDR3 comprises 18 residues. V was trimmed by 1 base and J by 0 bases, leaving 17 bases between them. This clonotype occurred many times. Its specificity is unknown. The authors made TCR beta libraries by quantitative 5'-RACE with molecular barcodes. TCRdb independently ran MiXCR on the 5' RACE reads; one entry per CDR3 protein. This repertoire shows about 39,000 distinct CDR3 sequences, less than 4% found once; its top ten account for about 3%. This chain connects TRBV9 to TRBJ1-3; maybe TRBD1 (5 bases). This TCR derives from a male donor with ankylosing spondylitis or in good health (not recorded which). The sequencing sample was made of blood, either unsorted or a sorted T cell fraction (not recorded which). The CDR3 region is CASSVTRTGGVSGNTIYF. The DNA of the CDR3 is TGTGCCAGCAGCGTAACCCGCACAGGAGGTGTCTCTGGAAACACCATATATTTT.